The 26 T cell receptor beta chains below all came from one sample that was sequenced in a study of cytomegalovirus exposure and HLA in healthy donors. A multiplex PCR was run with 60 Vbeta primers and 13 Jbeta primers. Generated by immunoSEQ multiplex PCR, the TCRdb table keeps only in-frame clones and is missing some. Counted here are around 150,000 clones, around 65% occurring once; the ten biggest clones make up 5.5% to 7%. The sequenced sample was PBMCs. These receptor sequences come from a woman aged 55-69 years in good health and CMV-seronegative.

The chain recombines TRBV6-6 with TRBJ1-2; no clear D gene. V was pared by 9 bases and J by 0 bases, with 14 bases between. The CDR3 is 14 residues long. CDR1 is MNHNY and CDR2 is SVGAGI in the germline V gene (reference sequence). CDR3 sequence: CASQEPGANYGYTF. In nucleotides, the CDR3 is TGTGCCAGTCAAGAGCCAGGCGCTAACTATGGCTACACCTTC.

The chain combines TRBV10-3 with TRBJ2-5, with 9 positions matching TRBD2. This CDR3 has 13 amino acids. The V and J ends lost 10 bases and 1 base, in that order; junction bases with no gene match: 4. Germline V gene lookup returns CDR1 ENHRY and CDR2 SYGVKD. CDR3 nucleotide sequence: TGTGCCACCGGACTAGCGCTCCAAGAGACCCAGTACTTC. It yields the protein CATGLALQETQYF.

The rearrangement uses TRBV4-3 and TRBJ2-3, with D possibly TRBD1 on 7 matching bases. V was clipped by 1 base and J by 4 bases, with 18 bases between them. CDR3 length equals 17 residues. Germline V gene lookup returns CDR1 LGHNA and CDR2 YSLEER. This CDR3 is CASSQVPTGRGADTQYF. CDR3 bases: TGCGCCAGCAGCCAAGTCCCGACAGGGCGCGGGGCAGATACGCAGTATTTT.

V and J are TRBV10-3 and TRBJ1-5; 9 bases are shared with TRBD1. V shed 5 bases and J 3 bases; nucleotides not matched to a gene: 2. Looked up from germline, CDR1 is ENHRY and CDR2 is SYGVKD. The CDR3 consists of 14 residues. The CDR3 region is CAISTGGPNQPQHF. CDR3 nucleotides: TGTGCCATCAGTACAGGGGGCCCCAATCAGCCCCAGCATTTT.

The chain uses TRBV7-2 and TRBJ2-1; D is uncertain. Trimming pared 1 base from V and 0 bases from J, leaving 10 bases between. The CDR3 consists of 16 residues. The germline V gene encodes CDR1 SGHTA and CDR2 FQGNSA. The CDR3 sequence: CASSLDGSSSYNEQFF. CDR3 bases: TGTGCCAGCAGCTTAGATGGCTCAAGCTCCTACAATGAGCAGTTCTTC. Filled out from reference TRBV7-2 and TRBJ2-1, the complete variable domain reads GAGVSQSPSNKVTEKGKDVELRCDPISGHTALYWYRQSLGQGLEFLIYFQGNSAPDKSGLPSDRFSAERTGGSVSTLTIQRTQQEDSAVYLCASSLDGSSSYNEQFFGPGTRLTVL.

Concerning this clone: Sequence at one end of the junction differs from germline and may be a read error. The same CDR3 arises from other DNA sequences in this sample as well. The chain employs TRBV27 and TRBJ2-7, with D uncertain. The CDR3 is 14 residues long. Germline lookup yields CDR1 MNHEY and CDR2 SMNVEV (reference sequence). The DNA for the CDR3 is TGTGCCAGCAGTTTAAAACTGACTGCCCACGAGCAGTATTTC. This sequence encodes CASSLKLTAHEQYF.

J is TRBJ2-1 and V is TRBV19, with no clear D. The CDR3 contains 15 residues. CDR1 is LNHDA, CDR2 SQIVND, per germline (reference sequence). V was cut by 4 bases and J by 0 bases, with 10 bases left in between. CDR3 DNA sequence: TGTGCCAGTAGTAACTTTCGGAGCTCCTACAATGAGCAGTTCTTC. It translates to CASSNFRSSYNEQFF.

The J gene is TRBJ1-5, the V gene TRBV4-3; possible D gene TRBD1, 5 bases. V gave up 0 bases and J gave up 6 bases, with 9 bases separating them. This CDR3 is built from 14 residues. Germline V gives CDR1 LGHNA, CDR2 YSLEER. The CDR3 DNA sequence: TGCGCCAGCAGCCAAGATCGGGGGGGTCAGCCCCAGCATTTT. It translates to CASSQDRGGQPQHF.

The chain is built from TRBV18 and TRBJ1-2; D is ambiguous. Germline CDR1 is KGHSH and CDR2 is LQKENI. The CDR3 covers 14 residues. V was clipped by 3 bases and J by 4 bases, with 12 bases between them. CDR3 region: CASSPPQVTYGYTF. DNA of the CDR3: TGTGCCAGCTCACCGCCTCAGGTCACCTATGGCTACACCTTC.

The V call is TRBV5-4, the J call TRBJ1-1; 7 bases line up with TRBD1. Germline assignment: CDR1 SGHNT and CDR2 YYREEE (reference sequence). Trimming at V came to 3 bases and at J to 1 base, leaving 9 bases not matched to a gene. The CDR3 totals 16 residues. The CDR3 sequence is CASSSKTGARNTEAFF. CDR3 nucleotide sequence: TGTGCCAGCAGCTCGAAAACAGGGGCGCGGAACACTGAAGCTTTCTTT.

This clone was recorded a few times. The chain uses TRBV9 and TRBJ2-7; 8 nucleotides line up with TRBD2. In germline, CDR1 is SGDLS, CDR2 YYNGEE. V was clipped by 3 bases and J by 6 bases; unmatched bases: 8. CDR3 length: 14 amino acids. The CDR3 loop reads CASSALGREGEQYF. The CDR3 DNA follows: TGTGCCAGCAGCGCCCTGGGCCGGGAGGGCGAGCAGTACTTC.

This clone was found a few times. The chain recombines TRBV18 with TRBJ2-3; D may be TRBD2 (6 bases). The CDR3 consists of 13 residues. CDR1 and CDR2 from the germline V gene are KGHSH and LQKENI. V gave up 2 bases and J gave up 6 bases, with 9 bases separating them. CDR3 nucleotide sequence: TGTGCCAGCTCACCATCGGGGGTTGATACGCAGTATTTT. Its translation: CASSPSGVDTQYF.

This chain's CDR3 is CASTPGRTEAFF. In nucleotides, the CDR3 is TGTGCCAGCACTCCGGGAAGGACTGAAGCTTTCTTT. The gene calls are TRBV2 and TRBJ1-1; no firm D call. CDR3 length equals 12 residues. Per the germline V gene, CDR1 is SNHLY and CDR2 is FYNNEI. Trimming took 7 bases from V and 5 from J, leaving 11 bases between them.

This chain joins TRBV12-5 and TRBJ1-2; TRBD1 might be the D (6 bases). V was clipped by 11 bases and J by 4 bases, with 20 bases between them. CDR3 length equals 14 residues. The V gene's germline CDR1 is LGHNT and CDR2 FRNRAP. The CDR3 bases are TGTGCTCTGCAAGTTCCAGGGGCTAGCTATGGCTACACCTTC. It is translated as CALQVPGASYGYTF. Filled out from reference TRBV12-5 and TRBJ1-2, the complete variable domain reads DARVTQTPRHKVTEMGQEVTMRCQPILGHNTVFWYRQTMMQGLELLAYFRNRAPLDDSGMPKDRFSAEMPDATLATLKIQPSEPRDSAVYFCALQVPGASYGYTFGSGTRLTVV.

This clone appeared once. The genes are TRBV18 and TRBJ2-7; 8 bases are a match to TRBD1. Looked up from germline, CDR1 is KGHSH and CDR2 is LQKENI. The CDR3 loop spans 15 amino acids. Trimming cost V 3 bases and J 3 bases; bases outside gene matches: 7. CDR3 DNA sequence: TGTGCCAGCTCACCCCAAGGACAGGGACGCTACGAGCAGTACTTC. Its translation: CASSPQGQGRYEQYF.

The chain combines TRBV6-5 with TRBJ2-5, with TRBD1 as a possible D gene (5 bases). Germline CDR1 MNHEY, CDR2 SVGAGI. This CDR3 region has 12 residues. The V end was cut by 4 bases, the J end by 6 bases, with 9 bases between. The CDR3 is CASSSRVQTQYF. Written as DNA, the CDR3 is TGTGCCAGCAGTTCCAGGGTTCAGACCCAGTACTTC.

V usage is TRBV5-5 and J usage is TRBJ1-2, with no clear D. Per the germline V gene, CDR1 is SGHKS and CDR2 is YYEKEE (reference sequence). This CDR3 spans 13 amino acids. Between the trimmed V and J ends, which lost 7 bases and 5 bases, there was a span of 15 bases. Here the CDR3 reads CASAVPTGYGYTF. DNA for the CDR3: TGTGCCAGCGCCGTCCCCACGGGGTATGGCTACACCTTC.

The chain combines TRBV18 with TRBJ1-1; no definite D call. V lost 2 bases to trimming and J lost 4 bases, with 8 bases between them. This CDR3 is built from 13 residues. Germline V gene sequence: CDR1 KGHSH, CDR2 LQKENI. The CDR3 nucleotides are TGTGCCAGCTCACCAACAGTACGCACTGAAGCTTTCTTT. Its translation is CASSPTVRTEAFF.

The chain carries TRBV4-1 and TRBJ2-7; 7 bases are a match to TRBD1. This CDR3 contains 16 residues. Per the germline V gene, CDR1 is MGHRA and CDR2 is YSYEKL. Unmatched junction bases numbered 11, after V lost 3 bases and J lost 3 bases. This chain's CDR3 is CASSQMETGIRYEQYF. The CDR3 DNA reads TGCGCCAGCAGCCAGATGGAGACAGGGATTCGCTACGAGCAGTACTTC.

V and J are TRBV2 and TRBJ2-7; D remains ambiguous. The CDR3 length is 13 residues. Germline CDR1 SNHLY, CDR2 FYNNEI. Trimming removed 7 bases at V and 6 bases at J, with 16 bases between. The CDR3 is CASNRAVGSEQYF. In nucleotides, the CDR3 is TGTGCCAGCAACCGCGCGGTTGGTAGCGAGCAGTACTTC. The whole variable domain, remainder taken from reference TRBV2 and TRBJ2-7, is EPEVTQTPSHQVTQMGQEVILRCVPISNHLYFYWYRQILGQKVEFLVSFYNNEISEKSEIFDDQFSVERPDGSNFTLKIRSTKLEDSAMYFCASNRAVGSEQYFGPGTRLTVT.

V usage is TRBV7-2 and J usage is TRBJ1-1; no clear D. This CDR3 has 11 residues. Germline V lookup: CDR1 SGHTA, CDR2 FQGNSA. Trimming removed 5 bases at V and 5 bases at J, with 6 bases between. The CDR3 protein is CASSPRTEAFF. As DNA, the CDR3 is TGTGCCAGCAGCCCGAGGACTGAAGCTTTCTTT.

The chain joins TRBV7-8 to TRBJ2-5; 12 bases agree with TRBD2. The germline V gene has CDR1 SGHVS and CDR2 FQNEAQ. V shed 2 bases, J shed 4 bases, and the junction held 11 bases outside the gene matches. The CDR3 contains 18 residues. The CDR3 nucleotides are TGTGCCAGCAGCTTAACCGGGACTAGCGGGCGGTCGTCAGAGACCCAGTACTTC. Protein: CASSLTGTSGRSSETQYF.

This rearrangement joins TRBV7-8 to TRBJ2-7; 7 positions match TRBD2. J was trimmed by 0 bases and V by 0 bases; bases with no gene match: 8. Germline V lookup: CDR1 SGHVS, CDR2 FQNEAQ. The CDR3 is 17 residues long. CDR3 in amino acids: CASSLALLRENSYEQYF. For the CDR3, the DNA is TGTGCCAGCAGCTTAGCGCTTTTGCGGGAGAACTCCTACGAGCAGTACTTC.

V and J are TRBV7-3 and TRBJ1-4; a weak D match, TRBD1 (5 bases). Germline lookup yields CDR1 SGHTA and CDR2 FQGTGA. The germline V and J ends were trimmed by 5 bases and 5 bases, with 15 bases remaining between them. The CDR3 totals 15 residues. CDR3 in amino acids: CASSQGGARNEKLFF. The DNA for the CDR3 is TGTGCCAGCAGCCAGGGCGGGGCGAGAAATGAAAAACTGTTTTTT.

This clone came up a few times. This sequence joins TRBV5-4 and TRBJ2-5; possibly TRBD2 for D (6 bases). V was cut by 0 bases and J by 4 bases, with 10 bases left in between. Germline lookup yields CDR1 SGHNT and CDR2 YYREEE (reference sequence). The CDR3 covers 14 residues. The CDR3 protein is CASSLGGGLETQYF. The CDR3 DNA follows: TGTGCCAGCAGCTTGGGTGGGGGGTTAGAGACCCAGTACTTC.

The chain is built from TRBV12-5 and TRBJ2-1; TRBD2 matches 12 bases. Germline V gene data show CDR1 as LGHNT and CDR2 as FRNRAP. The CDR3 totals 17 residues. Trimming at V came to 4 bases and at J to 4 bases, leaving 8 bases not matched to a gene. CDR3 DNA sequence: TGTGCTAGTGGTTCTACCGCTAGCGGGAGGGAATACAATGAGCAGTTCTTC. As protein: CASGSTASGREYNEQFF.